This TCR beta chain was recovered during a study of control samples from healthy donors and cancer patients (TCRdb year 2020). Library preparation was by the immunoSEQ multiplex PCR assay. Not all clones reach the TCRdb copy of this immuneACCESS table, which keeps in-frame sequences only. Checked studies attribute under half of the gap to unresolved V genes and leave the rest unexplained. This sample gives some 200,000 clones in total; roughly 94% of them show up just once. The top ten constitute approximately 1.5% of the sample. On this clone: Its antigen is unknown. The sample holds no much larger clone one base away, and base qualities are not on file.

The CDR1 and CDR2 encoded by the germline V gene are LGHNA and YSLEER. The trim is 1 base for V and 2 bases for J, with a gap of 12 bases between the germline ends. From the cysteine through the phenylalanine, the CDR3 covers 15 amino acids. Of all the DNA, just the CDR3 is kept, 45 bases in frame from base 1. The sequence came from a man in his fifties or sixties in good health. Sequences were obtained from blood. The V gene is TRBV4-3 and the J gene is TRBJ2-7; no D segment can be confidently identified. The CDR3 reads CASSQGSVRTYEQYF. The DNA is TGCGCCAGCAGCCAAGGGTCTGTCAGAACCTACGAGCAGTACTTC.